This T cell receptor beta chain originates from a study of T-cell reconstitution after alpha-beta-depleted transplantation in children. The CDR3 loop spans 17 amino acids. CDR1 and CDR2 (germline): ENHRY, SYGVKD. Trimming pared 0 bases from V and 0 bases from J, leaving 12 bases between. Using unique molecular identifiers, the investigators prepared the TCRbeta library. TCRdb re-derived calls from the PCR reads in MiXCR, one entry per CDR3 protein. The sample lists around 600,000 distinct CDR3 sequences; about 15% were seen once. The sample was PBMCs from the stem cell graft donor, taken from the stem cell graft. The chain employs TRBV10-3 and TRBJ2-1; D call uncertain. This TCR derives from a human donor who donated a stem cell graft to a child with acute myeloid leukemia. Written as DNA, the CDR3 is TGTGCCATCAGTGAGTCGACGAGATCCCGCTCCTACAATGAGCAGTTCTTC. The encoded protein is CAISESTRSRSYNEQFF.